This T cell receptor (beta chain) came from a study of blood T cell repertoires in COVID-19. Across roughly 25 US areas, participants ranged in age from roughly 18 to 95 years. The study assigned cohorts using participant-reported clinical history. CDR3 length: 12 amino acids. J gave up 8 bases and V 5 bases, and 2 bases lay outside the gene matches. Looked up from germline, CDR1 is SEHNR and CDR2 is FQNEAQ (reference sequence). The data were produced by immunoSEQ multiplex PCR, yet TCRdb's version contains in-frame clones alone and is incomplete. The sample lists about 150,000 clones, approximately 88% occurring once.

The source is a man between 65 and 85 years old who had been exposed to COVID-19. What was sequenced was PBMCs or T cells enriched from blood (not recorded which). This chain connects TRBV7-9 to TRBJ2-3, with TRBD1 identical over 9 bases. For the CDR3, the DNA is TGTGCCAGCAGCCTGGGACAGGGTACGCAGTATTTT. Translated, it gives CASSLGQGTQYF.